The rows below give T cell receptor beta chains drawn from one sample of a study of T cells in Graves' hyperthyroidism and ophthalmopathy. TCRdb used MiXCR to reprocess the multiplex PCR reads, holding one entry per CDR3 protein. The data show approximately 500,000 distinct CDR3 sequences, with around 45% seen just once and approximately 8.4% held by the top ten. Sequences were obtained from peripheral blood or thyroid tissue (not recorded which). The receptors were sampled from a woman under 30 with Graves' hyperthyroidism. CDR3s include the opening cysteine and the closing phenylalanine or tryptophan. Fields, in order: D gene, clone size, J gene, V gene, CDR3 DNA, CDR3 protein. A D gene is named only where the DNA matches it firmly. Only part of the rows carry a size: once, few, many, or a class if the clone is expanded.

d_call: TRBD1
clone_size: once
j_call: TRBJ1-2
v_call: TRBV20-1
cdr3_nt: TGCAGTTACCTGGGACAGGGACTCTATGGCTACACCTTC
cdr3_aa: CSYLGQGLYGYTF

d_call: TRBD1
clone_size: .
j_call: TRBJ1-4
v_call: TRBV2
cdr3_nt: TGTGCCAGCAGAGCGGGACTAGCGGGAGGGGGCTCCTACAATGAAAAACTGTTTTTT
cdr3_aa: CASRAGLAGGGSYNEKLFF

d_call: TRBD1
clone_size: many
j_call: TRBJ2-6
v_call: TRBV11-2
cdr3_nt: TGTGCCAGCAGCTCCCCAGGACAGGGAGAAACTGGGGCCAACGTCCTGACTTTC
cdr3_aa: CASSSPGQGETGANVLTF

d_call: .
clone_size: many
j_call: TRBJ1-2
v_call: TRBV12-3/TRBV12-4
cdr3_nt: TGTGCCAGCAGTTTAGGCCGGCGGATCTATGGCTACACCTTC
cdr3_aa: CASSLGRRIYGYTF

d_call: TRBD2
clone_size: many
j_call: TRBJ2-7
v_call: TRBV5-6
cdr3_nt: TGTGCCAGCAGCGAAGCGGGATTAGGCTACGAGCAGTACTTC
cdr3_aa: CASSEAGLGYEQYF

d_call: TRBD2
clone_size: many
j_call: TRBJ2-5
v_call: TRBV7-9
cdr3_nt: TGTGCCAGCAGCCCTGCGTCTAGCGGGTACCAAGAGACCCAGTACTTC
cdr3_aa: CASSPASSGYQETQYF

d_call: .
clone_size: .
j_call: TRBJ1-5
v_call: TRBV7-6
cdr3_nt: TGTGCCAGCAGCAGGGGGGCAGGACAGCCCCAGCATTTT
cdr3_aa: CASSRGAGQPQHF

d_call: .
clone_size: .
j_call: TRBJ2-1
v_call: TRBV2
cdr3_nt: TGTGCCAGCAGTGGAGTCGAGCAGTTCTTC
cdr3_aa: CASSGVEQFF

d_call: .
clone_size: once
j_call: TRBJ2-7
v_call: TRBV4-3
cdr3_nt: TGCGCCAGCAGCCAAGCAATGGGCTCCTACGAGCAGTACTTC
cdr3_aa: CASSQAMGSYEQYF

d_call: .
clone_size: .
j_call: TRBJ2-2
v_call: TRBV7-2
cdr3_nt: TGTGCCAGCAGCTTATTCGGGGGCAGGACCGGGGAGCTGTTTTTT
cdr3_aa: CASSLFGGRTGELFF

d_call: .
clone_size: .
j_call: TRBJ2-1
v_call: TRBV7-6
cdr3_nt: TGTGCCAGCAGCTTAGCGCTGGAGGGACCCTACAATGAGCAGTTCTTC
cdr3_aa: CASSLALEGPYNEQFF

d_call: .
clone_size: .
j_call: TRBJ1-5
v_call: TRBV20-1
cdr3_nt: TGCAGTGCTAGAGATAGCGCAGGGAGAGAGACCCAGCATTTT
cdr3_aa: CSARDSAGRETQHF

d_call: .
clone_size: once
j_call: TRBJ1-5
v_call: TRBV29-1
cdr3_nt: TGCAGCGTTGAAGATCGAGAGGGTAGGCCTCCAGAGACCCAGCATTTT
cdr3_aa: CSVEDREGRPPETQHF

d_call: TRBD1
clone_size: .
j_call: TRBJ1-1
v_call: TRBV2
cdr3_nt: TGTGCCAGCGGTTACCTTCCAGGGGGTACCGAAGCTTTCTTT
cdr3_aa: CASGYLPGGTEAFF

d_call: .
clone_size: .
j_call: TRBJ2-2
v_call: TRBV29-1
cdr3_nt: TGCAGCTCGAGACAGGTAGAGAACACCGGGGAGCTGTTTTTT
cdr3_aa: CSSRQVENTGELFF

d_call: TRBD1
clone_size: many
j_call: TRBJ2-2
v_call: TRBV5-1
cdr3_nt: TGCGCCAGCAGCTTGATCCAGGGGGCAATCGGGGAGCTGTTTTTT
cdr3_aa: CASSLIQGAIGELFF

d_call: TRBD2
clone_size: .
j_call: TRBJ2-2
v_call: TRBV20-1
cdr3_nt: TGCAGTGTCAGAGGGGCAGCGGGAGAGCGCCTCCCCCGGGAGCTGTTTTTT
cdr3_aa: CSVRGAAGERLPRELFF

d_call: TRBD2
clone_size: many
j_call: TRBJ2-7
v_call: TRBV30
cdr3_nt: TGTGCCTGGAGGACTAGCGGGACGACCGAGCAGTACTTC
cdr3_aa: CAWRTSGTTEQYF

d_call: TRBD2
clone_size: many
j_call: TRBJ2-7
v_call: TRBV20-1
cdr3_nt: TGCAGTGCTAGAGATTGGAGCGGGAGCAGACACGAGCAGTACTTC
cdr3_aa: CSARDWSGSRHEQYF

d_call: TRBD1
clone_size: .
j_call: TRBJ1-4
v_call: TRBV10-3
cdr3_nt: TGTGCCATCGCCGGGACTAGCGGGACAGGGGGTGAAAAACTGTTTTTT
cdr3_aa: CAIAGTSGTGGEKLFF

d_call: TRBD1
clone_size: few
j_call: TRBJ2-3
v_call: TRBV15
cdr3_nt: TGTGCCACCAGCACCCCCACAGGGGGTAACACAGATACGCAGTATTTT
cdr3_aa: CATSTPTGGNTDTQYF

d_call: TRBD1
clone_size: few
j_call: TRBJ1-6
v_call: TRBV10-3
cdr3_nt: TGTGCCATCAGTGGGACAGGGGATTCACCCCTCCACTTT
cdr3_aa: CAISGTGDSPLHF

d_call: .
clone_size: many
j_call: TRBJ1-1
v_call: TRBV20-1
cdr3_nt: TGCAGTGCTAGAGATCTTTATGAAGCTTTCTTT
cdr3_aa: CSARDLYEAFF

d_call: TRBD1
clone_size: .
j_call: TRBJ2-2
v_call: TRBV11-2
cdr3_nt: TGTGCCAGCAGTTTTGCAGGGGGATCTGGGGAGCTGTTTTTT
cdr3_aa: CASSFAGGSGELFF

d_call: .
clone_size: many
j_call: TRBJ2-7
v_call: TRBV7-2
cdr3_nt: TGTGCCAGCAGCTGGACAGCTTCGTCAGGGGAGCAGTACTTC
cdr3_aa: CASSWTASSGEQYF

d_call: .
clone_size: many
j_call: TRBJ1-2
v_call: TRBV20-1
cdr3_nt: TGCAGTGCTAGAGGTATCCCAGGAGGCTATGGCTACACCTTC
cdr3_aa: CSARGIPGGYGYTF

d_call: .
clone_size: .
j_call: TRBJ1-4
v_call: TRBV24-1
cdr3_nt: TGTGCCACCAGTGTTCCTACAGGGAAGGAGGAAAAACTGTTTTTT
cdr3_aa: CATSVPTGKEEKLFF

d_call: .
clone_size: many
j_call: TRBJ1-4
v_call: TRBV9
cdr3_nt: TGTGCCAGCAGCCCAGAGGGGAGAGGGGATGAAAAACTGTTTTTT
cdr3_aa: CASSPEGRGDEKLFF

d_call: .
clone_size: many
j_call: TRBJ1-1
v_call: TRBV29-1
cdr3_nt: TGCAGCGTTGGGCGGCAGACGAACACTGAAGCTTTCTTT
cdr3_aa: CSVGRQTNTEAFF

d_call: .
clone_size: many
j_call: TRBJ1-4
v_call: TRBV7-9
cdr3_nt: TGTGCCAGCAGCTTACCCACAGGCCAGGAAACTAATGAAAAACTGTTTTTT
cdr3_aa: CASSLPTGQETNEKLFF

d_call: TRBD2
clone_size: .
j_call: TRBJ2-7
v_call: TRBV29-1
cdr3_nt: TGCAGCTTAGCGGGACTCTCCTACGAGCAGTACTTC
cdr3_aa: CSLAGLSYEQYF

d_call: TRBD2
clone_size: many
j_call: TRBJ2-7
v_call: TRBV29-1
cdr3_nt: TGCAGCGTTGCGGCGGGAGGCACCTACGAGCAGTACTTC
cdr3_aa: CSVAAGGTYEQYF

d_call: TRBD2
clone_size: few
j_call: TRBJ2-1
v_call: TRBV10-3
cdr3_nt: TGTGCCATCGTGGCGGGAGGGCCGGTACGGTTCTTC
cdr3_aa: CAIVAGGPVRFF

d_call: .
clone_size: many
j_call: TRBJ1-5
v_call: TRBV3-1
cdr3_nt: TGTGCCAGCAGCCGCGGTGACGGGCAGCAGCCCCAGCATTTT
cdr3_aa: CASSRGDGQQPQHF

d_call: .
clone_size: few
j_call: TRBJ2-5
v_call: TRBV10-2
cdr3_nt: TGCGCCAGCATAGGGGATAATCAAGAGACCCAGTACTTC
cdr3_aa: CASIGDNQETQYF

d_call: .
clone_size: many
j_call: TRBJ2-7
v_call: TRBV6-5
cdr3_nt: TGTGCCAGCGCGGGGCGGCGCTACGAGCAGTACTTC
cdr3_aa: CASAGRRYEQYF

d_call: .
clone_size: many
j_call: TRBJ1-5
v_call: TRBV19
cdr3_nt: TGTGCCAGTAGTATCTTTAACAGGAATCAGCCCCAGCATTTT
cdr3_aa: CASSIFNRNQPQHF

d_call: TRBD1
clone_size: .
j_call: TRBJ1-4
v_call: TRBV11-1
cdr3_nt: TGTGCCAGCAGCCACAGGGGGGCCCGAGAAAAACTGTTTTTT
cdr3_aa: CASSHRGAREKLFF

d_call: TRBD2
clone_size: many
j_call: TRBJ2-7
v_call: TRBV5-1
cdr3_nt: TGCGCCAGCAGCGAACTAGCGGGAGGCGACGAGCAGTACTTC
cdr3_aa: CASSELAGGDEQYF

d_call: .
clone_size: many
j_call: TRBJ2-2
v_call: TRBV12-3/TRBV12-4
cdr3_nt: TGTGCCAGCAGCCCCGGACAGGGAGGGCGTACCGGGGAGCTGTTTTTT
cdr3_aa: CASSPGQGGRTGELFF

d_call: .
clone_size: .
j_call: TRBJ2-5
v_call: TRBV20-1
cdr3_nt: TGCAGTGCTAGACAGGGGTGGGGGCTGGAGACCCAGTACTTC
cdr3_aa: CSARQGWGLETQYF